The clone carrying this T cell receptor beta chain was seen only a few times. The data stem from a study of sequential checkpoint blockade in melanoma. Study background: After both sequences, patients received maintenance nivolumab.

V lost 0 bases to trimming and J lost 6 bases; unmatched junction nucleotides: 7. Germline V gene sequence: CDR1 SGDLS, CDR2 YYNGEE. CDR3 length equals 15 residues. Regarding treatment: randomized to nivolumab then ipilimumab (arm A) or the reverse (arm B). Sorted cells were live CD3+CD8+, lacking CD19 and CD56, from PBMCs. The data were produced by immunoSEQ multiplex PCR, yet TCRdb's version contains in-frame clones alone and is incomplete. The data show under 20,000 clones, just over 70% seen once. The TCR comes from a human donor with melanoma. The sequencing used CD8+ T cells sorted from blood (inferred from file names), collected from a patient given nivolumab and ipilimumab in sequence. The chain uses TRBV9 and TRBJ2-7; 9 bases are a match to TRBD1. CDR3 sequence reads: CASSVELQGAGEQYF. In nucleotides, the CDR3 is TGTGCCAGCAGCGTAGAGCTACAGGGGGCGGGCGAGCAGTACTTC. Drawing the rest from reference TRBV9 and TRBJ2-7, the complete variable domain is DSGVTQTPKHLITATGQRVTLRCSPRSGDLSVYWYQQSLDQGLQFLIQYYNGEERAKGNILERFSAQQFPDLHSELNLSSLELGDSALYFCASSVELQGAGEQYFGPGTRLTVT.